The rows below give T cell receptor beta chains drawn from one sample of a study of Ad26.COV2.S vaccination and SARS-CoV-2 variants. The data were produced by immunoSEQ multiplex PCR, yet TCRdb's version contains in-frame clones alone and is incomplete. Of 500,000 or so clones in the sample, 85% to 90% were seen once. Sequences were derived from peripheral blood, sampled in a trial of Ad26.COV2.S vaccine versus placebo. These receptors were obtained from a person between 18 and 59 years old who received the Ad26.COV2.S COVID-19 vaccine or a placebo. Both conserved end residues are part of each CDR3. Each record gives: D gene, J gene, V gene, clone size, CDR3 protein, CDR3 DNA. The D gene is left open where the match is weak. Not all rows give a size; the values are once, few, many and, for expanded clones, a class.

- | TRBJ2-3 | TRBV6-5 | - | CASSSPNRLHTDTQYF | TGTGCCAGCAGTTCCCCCAACAGGCTACACACAGATACGCAGTATTTT
- | TRBJ1-3 | TRBV29-1 | - | CSVVASLDSGNTIYF | TGCAGCGTTGTAGCGAGTCTAGACTCTGGAAACACCATATATTTT
- | TRBJ1-4 | TRBV7-9 | - | CASSPNKLRAGNNEKLFF | TGTGCCAGCAGCCCAAACAAGCTCAGGGCTGGGAATAATGAAAAACTGTTTTTT
- | TRBJ2-7 | TRBV7-2 | - | CASSFQTGSYEQYF | TGTGCCAGCAGCTTCCAGACCGGCTCCTACGAGCAGTACTTC
- | TRBJ2-3 | TRBV6-2/TRBV6-3 | once | CASSYSVQRRADTQYF | TGTGCCAGCAGTTATTCCGTACAGCGCCGCGCAGATACGCAGTATTTT
- | TRBJ2-3 | TRBV28 | - | CASSRHHSTDTQYF | TGTGCCAGCAGCCGACACCACAGCACAGATACGCAGTATTTT
- | TRBJ1-1 | TRBV30 | once | CAWSVGHSNTEAFF | TGTGCCTGGAGTGTGGGCCATTCCAACACTGAAGCTTTCTTT
TRBD2 | TRBJ2-5 | TRBV28 | - | CASNLAGGPETQYF | TGTGCCAGTAATCTAGCGGGGGGGCCAGAGACCCAGTACTTC
TRBD1 | TRBJ2-3 | TRBV3-1/TRBV3-2 | once | CASRTGASTDTQYF | TGTGCCAGCCGCACAGGGGCGAGCACAGATACGCAGTATTTT
- | TRBJ1-1 | TRBV5-4 | - | CATQGQLDTEAFF | TGTGCCACTCAGGGTCAGTTGGACACTGAAGCTTTCTTT
- | TRBJ2-3 | TRBV13 | once | CASSPIRRTVLSTDTQYF | TGTGCCAGCAGCCCAATTCGCAGGACAGTTCTTAGCACAGATACGCAGTATTTT
- | TRBJ2-3 | TRBV7-6 | - | CASSLAGGSTDTQYF | TGTGCCAGCAGCCTAGCAGGGGGGAGCACAGATACGCAGTATTTT
- | TRBJ2-2 | TRBV7-9 | - | CATPPGNANTGELFF | TGTGCCACCCCCCCCGGGAACGCGAACACCGGGGAGCTGTTTTTT
TRBD1 | TRBJ2-3 | TRBV2 | - | CASRFPHRGTVDRDTQYF | TGTGCCAGCAGATTCCCTCACCGAGGGACAGTTGATAGGGATACGCAGTATTTT
TRBD1 | TRBJ2-4 | TRBV9 | - | CASSVTGVENIQYF | TGTGCCAGCAGCGTCACAGGGGTGGAAAACATTCAGTACTTC
- | TRBJ2-3 | TRBV4-3 | once | CASSRTRGGTQYF | TGCGCCAGCAGCCGTACCAGGGGGGGTACGCAGTATTTT
- | TRBJ2-7 | TRBV7-3 | - | CASSPGTARDEQYF | TGTGCCAGCAGCCCCGGGACCGCCCGGGACGAGCAGTACTTC
- | TRBJ2-1 | TRBV2 | - | CASSVVSYNEQFF | TGTGCCAGCAGTGTGGTCAGCTACAATGAGCAGTTCTTC
TRBD1 | TRBJ1-5 | TRBV5-6 | once | CASSLGQGDGNQPQHF | TGTGCCAGCAGCTTGGGACAGGGAGACGGCAATCAGCCCCAGCATTTT
TRBD1 | TRBJ1-1 | TRBV6-5 | - | CASKQDRAIEAFF | TGTGCCAGCAAACAGGACAGGGCTATTGAAGCTTTCTTT
- | TRBJ2-5 | TRBV4-2 | - | CASSQDQVQGLSVETQYF | TGTGCCAGCAGCCAAGATCAAGTGCAGGGGCTATCGGTGGAGACCCAGTACTTC
- | TRBJ2-3 | TRBV28 | - | CASKKGTDTQYF | TGTGCCAGCAAGAAGGGAACAGATACGCAGTATTTT
- | TRBJ1-1 | TRBV2 | - | CASSAGPNTEAFF | TGTGCCAGCAGTGCAGGGCCGAACACTGAAGCTTTCTTT
TRBD1 | TRBJ1-1 | TRBV4-1 | - | CASSQRNDREEAFF | TGCGCCAGCAGCCAACGGAACGACAGGGAAGAAGCTTTCTTT
TRBD2 | TRBJ2-2 | TRBV15 | - | CATSRAGTSVFLDTGELFF | TGTGCCACCAGCAGGGCCGGGACTAGCGTCTTTCTAGACACCGGGGAGCTGTTTTTT
- | TRBJ2-5 | TRBV5-1 | - | CASTRTFEETQYF | TGCGCCAGCACCAGAACTTTCGAAGAGACCCAGTACTTC
- | TRBJ1-1 | TRBV5-4 | - | CASSLEHIATEAFF | TGTGCCAGCAGCTTGGAGCATATAGCAACTGAAGCTTTCTTT
- | TRBJ1-2 | TRBV19 | once | CASTATKDKYGYTF | TGTGCCAGTACTGCGACCAAGGACAAATATGGCTACACCTTC
- | TRBJ2-5 | TRBV18 | - | CASSPPGVRGETQYF | TGTGCCAGCTCACCCCCCGGGGTACGGGGAGAGACCCAGTACTTC
TRBD1 | TRBJ2-7 | TRBV12-3/TRBV12-4 | - | CASRPTGVYEQYF | TGTGCCAGCAGACCGACAGGGGTCTACGAGCAGTACTTC
TRBD1 | TRBJ2-1 | TRBV3-1/TRBV3-2 | - | CASSDRAEQFF | TGTGCCAGCAGCGACAGGGCTGAGCAGTTCTTC
- | TRBJ1-1 | TRBV7-2 | - | CASLPQRANTEAFF | TGTGCCAGCCTCCCCCAGAGGGCGAACACTGAAGCTTTCTTT
- | TRBJ1-3 | TRBV4-2 | - | CASSHRPRGTGNTIYF | TGTGCCAGCAGCCACAGACCCAGGGGTACTGGAAACACCATATATTTT
- | TRBJ2-2 | TRBV30 | few | CAWSVRDPTGELFF | TGTGCCTGGAGTGTACGAGATCCCACCGGGGAGCTGTTTTTT
- | TRBJ1-4 | TRBV4-1 | once | CASSQLRDGGSNNEKLFF | TGCGCCAGCAGCCAACTACGGGACGGAGGTTCGAACAATGAAAAACTGTTTTTT
- | TRBJ1-1 | TRBV5-1 | - | CASSLAGVLDTEAFF | TGCGCCAGCAGCTTGGCGGGCGTTTTGGACACTGAAGCTTTCTTT
- | TRBJ2-2 | TRBV28 | - | CASSRLTGGLAAGELFF | TGTGCCAGCAGTCGACTGACAGGAGGGTTGGCGGCCGGGGAGCTGTTTTTT
- | TRBJ1-1 | TRBV29-1 | - | CSVVRQEEAFF | TGCAGCGTCGTCCGACAGGAGGAAGCTTTCTTT
- | TRBJ2-7 | TRBV6-5 | - | CASSFGGSYEQYF | TGTGCCAGCAGTTTTGGAGGGTCCTACGAGCAGTACTTC
- | TRBJ1-2 | TRBV5-6 | - | CASSLGSVYGYTF | TGTGCCAGCAGCTTAGGTTCGGTCTATGGCTACACCTTC
- | TRBJ2-5 | TRBV9 | once | CASSVHAHASGETQYF | TGTGCCAGCAGTGTTCATGCTCATGCGTCGGGGGAGACCCAGTACTTC
- | TRBJ1-3 | TRBV29-1 | - | CSVWYSNSGNTIYF | TGCAGCGTTTGGTATTCAAACTCTGGAAACACCATATATTTT
- | TRBJ2-5 | TRBV10-3 | few | CAISGSGGATQYF | TGTGCCATCAGTGGGAGCGGAGGGGCAACCCAGTACTTC
- | TRBJ2-3 | TRBV18 | - | CASYDRSGLTDTQYF | TGTGCCAGCTACGACAGGTCGGGGCTCACAGATACGCAGTATTTT
- | TRBJ2-2 | TRBV6-5 | - | CASSSEDSRNTGELFF | TGTGCCAGCAGTTCAGAGGACAGCCGGAACACCGGGGAGCTGTTTTTT
- | TRBJ1-1 | TRBV10-3 | - | CAISVVPEGPEAFF | TGTGCCATCAGTGTGGTCCCTGAGGGCCCTGAAGCTTTCTTT
TRBD2 | TRBJ2-6 | TRBV24-1 | - | CATQEGGSSGANVLTF | TGTGCCACCCAAGAGGGAGGGAGCTCTGGGGCCAACGTCCTGACTTTC
TRBD1 | TRBJ2-2 | TRBV27 | - | CASSLSLRQGAGELFF | TGTGCCAGCAGTTTATCCTTGCGACAGGGAGCCGGGGAGCTGTTTTTT
TRBD2 | TRBJ2-3 | TRBV7-2 | - | CASSPPGLAPDTQYF | TGTGCCAGCAGCCCGCCGGGACTAGCGCCAGATACGCAGTATTTT
TRBD1 | TRBJ1-2 | TRBV7-8 | - | CASSLGDRAFYTF | TGTGCCAGCAGCTTAGGGGACAGGGCTTTCTACACCTTC
- | TRBJ2-3 | TRBV5-1 | - | CASSLELSGTDTQYF | TGCGCCAGCAGCTTGGAACTAAGCGGCACAGATACGCAGTATTTT
TRBD2 | TRBJ2-1 | TRBV4-3 | - | CASSRAGLVSNEQFF | TGCGCCAGCAGCCGAGCGGGACTCGTCTCTAATGAGCAGTTCTTC
- | TRBJ2-5 | TRBV7-9 | - | CASSFTGQLQETQYF | TGTGCCAGCAGCTTTACAGGCCAGCTTCAAGAGACCCAGTACTTC
TRBD2 | TRBJ2-1 | TRBV5-4 | - | CASSSTKTLAGVQGEQFF | TGTGCCAGCAGCTCGACCAAGACTCTAGCGGGAGTCCAGGGTGAGCAGTTCTTC
- | TRBJ2-7 | TRBV7-8 | - | CASSLELGLYEQYF | TGTGCCAGCAGCTTAGAACTGGGGCTCTACGAGCAGTACTTC